A single sample is the source of the 20 T cell receptor beta chains below, sequenced in a study of cytomegalovirus exposure and HLA in healthy donors. Repertoires were generated with immunoSEQ multiplex PCR, while TCRdb's copy carries only in-frame clones and drops some. The repertoire has roughly 56,000 clones, just over 90% of them found once; the top ten carry 1.7%. Sequenced: PBMCs. The origin of the receptors is a woman aged 18-35 years in good health and CMV-seropositive.

J is TRBJ2-7 and V is TRBV29-1, with D possibly being TRBD1 (6 bases). Trimming removed 6 bases at V and 3 bases at J, with 15 bases between. This CDR3 has 13 residues. Per the germline V gene, CDR1 is SQVTM and CDR2 is ANQGSEA. This CDR3 is CSVLHGRGYEQYF. The CDR3 nucleotides read TGCAGCGTCCTGCATGGCAGGGGCTACGAGCAGTACTTC.

This clone was detected a few times. The chain recombines TRBV6-5 with TRBJ2-7; a weak D match, TRBD2 (6 bases). The ends were cut back, 0 bases at V and 4 bases at J, with 10 bases in the middle. The germline V gene has CDR1 MNHEY and CDR2 SVGAGI. The CDR3 is 14 amino acids. The CDR3 protein is CASSYSGTLYEQYF. The CDR3, as DNA: TGTGCCAGCAGTTACTCAGGGACTCTATACGAGCAGTACTTC.

This clone was seen once. The chain uses TRBV28 and TRBJ1-3; 7 positions agree with TRBD1. The V segment lost 7 bases and the J segment 3 bases; nucleotides outside the gene matches: 3. This CDR3 is built from 13 residues. Germline V gene lookup returns CDR1 MDHEN and CDR2 SYDVKM. CDR3 in DNA: TGTGCCAGCACCAGGGGGTATGGAAACACCATATATTTT. Translating gives CASTRGYGNTIYF.

The chain recombines TRBV6-6 with TRBJ1-5, with a weak D call TRBD1 (6 bases). Germline V gene lookup returns CDR1 MNHNY and CDR2 SVGAGI (reference sequence). This CDR3 contains 14 residues. Trimming shortened V by 2 bases and J by 7 bases, and 12 bases separated the two germline ends. In DNA form, the CDR3 reads TGTGCCAGCAGTTACGGGGGCGTAGGGCAGCCCCAGCATTTT. It translates to CASSYGGVGQPQHF.

V is TRBV28 and J is TRBJ2-1, with D possibly matching TRBD1 (6 bases). CDR1 MDHEN and CDR2 SYDVKM come from the germline V gene. V dropped 0 bases and J dropped 7 bases, with 22 bases sitting between them. The CDR3 is 18 amino acids. The CDR3 here is CASSLWSPRGSTLNEQFF. DNA for the CDR3: TGTGCCAGCAGTTTATGGAGCCCCAGGGGATCAACTTTAAATGAGCAGTTCTTC.

The genes are TRBV19 and TRBJ1-6, with TRBD1 as a possible D gene (5 bases). V gave up 7 bases and J gave up 2 bases, with 15 bases separating them. Looked up from germline, CDR1 is LNHDA and CDR2 is SQIVND (reference sequence). The CDR3 is 16 amino acids. The CDR3 reads CASTQGGTTYNSPLHF. CDR3 nucleotides: TGTGCCAGTACGCAGGGAGGAACCACCTATAATTCACCCCTCCACTTT. Using reference TRBV19 and TRBJ1-6 for the parts outside the CDR3, the full variable domain is DGGITQSPKYLFRKEGQNVTLSCEQNLNHDAMYWYRQDPGQGLRLIYYSQIVNDFQKGDIAEGYSVSREKKESFPLTVTSAQKNPTAFYLCASTQGGTTYNSPLHFGNGTRLTVT.

The chain employs TRBV11-2 and TRBJ2-1; TRBD1 agrees at 7 bases. This CDR3 is built from 15 residues. The V and J ends lost 5 bases and 1 base, in that order; junction bases with no gene match: 5. The V gene's germline CDR1 is SGHAT and CDR2 FQNNGV. CDR3: CASSPQGESYNEQFF. In nucleotides, the CDR3 is TGTGCCAGCAGCCCGCAGGGGGAGTCCTACAATGAGCAGTTCTTC. The full variable domain, rest sourced from reference TRBV11-2 and TRBJ2-1, is EAGVAQSPRYKIIEKRQSVAFWCNPISGHATLYWYQQILGQGPKLLIQFQNNGVVDDSQLPKDRFSAERLKGVDSTLKIQPAKLEDSAVYLCASSPQGESYNEQFFGPGTRLTVL.

The V call is TRBV19, the J call TRBJ2-1; TRBD2 might be the D (5 bases). Per germline, CDR1 LNHDA and CDR2 SQIVND (reference sequence). This CDR3 is 10 amino acids long. CDR3 in amino acids: CSRSGNEQFF. CDR3 nucleotide sequence: TGTAGCCGAAGCGGCAATGAGCAGTTCTTC.

This chain uses TRBV10-3 with TRBJ2-1, with TRBD2 as a possible D gene (5 bases). CDR1 and CDR2 from the germline V gene are ENHRY and SYGVKD. This CDR3 spans 15 amino acids. Trimming took off 3 bases at V and 4 bases at J, with 13 bases between the two ends. The DNA for the CDR3 is TGTGCCATCAGTGAATCGCTAGCTCCGTACAATGAGCAGTTCTTC. Its translation is CAISESLAPYNEQFF.

CDR3 sequence (DNA): TGTGCCAGTAGTATAGGCAGGGGGCGCAAATTGAACACTGAAGCTTTCTTT. Its protein is CASSIGRGRKLNTEAFF. This chain uses TRBV19 with TRBJ1-1; TRBD1 agrees at 8 bases. CDR1 and CDR2 (germline): LNHDA, SQIVND (reference sequence). There are 17 residues in the CDR3. V lost 1 base and J lost 0; bases outside the gene matches: 7.

V and J are TRBV5-1 and TRBJ2-7, with 7 bases identical to TRBD2. This CDR3 spans 13 amino acids. V lost 7 bases, J lost 5 bases, and 9 bases stayed unmatched. Germline-derived CDR1 and CDR2 are SGHRS and YFSETQ. The CDR3 region is CASRKGTTNEQYF. For the CDR3, the DNA is TGCGCCAGCCGAAAAGGGACTACCAACGAGCAGTACTTC.

CDR3 sequence: CASGLGFSGENTGELFF. The CDR3, as DNA: TGTGCCAGCGGTCTAGGGTTCAGCGGGGAGAACACCGGGGAGCTGTTTTTT. This sequence joins TRBV7-9 and TRBJ2-2; 7 nucleotides agree with TRBD2. CDR3 size: 17 residues. The germline CDR1 and CDR2 sequences are SEHNR and FQNEAQ (reference sequence). The ends lost 8 bases at V and 1 base at J; junction bases unmatched: 13.

V is TRBV7-9 and J is TRBJ2-7; D might be TRBD2 (6 bases). The germline V and J ends were trimmed by 5 bases and 4 bases, with 15 bases remaining between them. The CDR3 totals 14 residues. CDR1 and CDR2 (germline): SEHNR, FQNEAQ (reference sequence). In DNA, the CDR3 is TGTGCCAGCAGCGGAGGGGTCGGGTGGTACGAGCAGTACTTC. Its translation is CASSGGVGWYEQYF.

The chain is built from TRBV5-6 and TRBJ2-1, with a possible D match to TRBD2 (5 bases). Trimming shortened V by 4 bases and J by 4 bases, and 9 bases separated the two germline ends. This CDR3 comprises 13 residues. CDR1 is SGHDT, CDR2 YYEEEE, per germline. The CDR3 nucleotides are TGTGCCAGCAGCCCGGGCGGGTACAATGAGCAGTTCTTC. Its translation is CASSPGGYNEQFF.

The chain joins TRBV19 to TRBJ2-5; TRBD2 aligns across 8 bases. The V gene end was trimmed by 4 bases and the J gene end by 5 bases; junction bases not matched to a gene: 24. CDR3 length: 20 residues. Germline V gene sequence: CDR1 LNHDA, CDR2 SQIVND (reference sequence). CDR3 bases: TGTGCCAGTAGTACTGATCGTACTGGCGGGGGGCCGGTCGGCTTGGAGACCCAGTACTTC. Translating gives CASSTDRTGGGPVGLETQYF. The entire variable domain, with the rest obtained from reference TRBV19 and TRBJ2-5, is as follows: DGGITQSPKYLFRKEGQNVTLSCEQNLNHDAMYWYRQDPGQGLRLIYYSQIVNDFQKGDIAEGYSVSREKKESFPLTVTSAQKNPTAFYLCASSTDRTGGGPVGLETQYFGPGTRLLVL.

This clone appeared once. The chain employs TRBV19 and TRBJ2-7; 7 bases are shared with TRBD1. V shed 8 bases and J 0 bases; nucleotides not matched to a gene: 7. This CDR3 contains 14 residues. Germline V gives CDR1 LNHDA, CDR2 SQIVND (reference sequence). The CDR3 DNA follows: TGTGCCAGTGCACCGGGACAGTACTCCTACGAGCAGTACTTC. This gives the protein CASAPGQYSYEQYF.

V is TRBV5-1 and J is TRBJ2-5; D perhaps matches TRBD2 (5 bases). With the DNA end fitting TRBJ2-7 better, the J assignment may be wrong. CDR3 length: 13 amino acids. CDR1 SGHRS and CDR2 YFSETQ come from the germline V gene. CDR3 DNA: TGCGCCAGCAGCCGGGCCGGGGTCTACGAGCAGTACTTC. Encoded protein: CASSRAGVYEQYF.

This chain joins TRBV4-2 and TRBJ2-1; D uncertain. V lost 2 bases and J lost 4, with 12 bases in between. The germline V gene encodes CDR1 LGHNA and CDR2 YNFKEQ. The CDR3 consists of 15 residues. The CDR3 bases are TGTGCCAGCAGCCAATTGTGGGCGCGATACAATGAGCAGTTCTTC. Translating it yields CASSQLWARYNEQFF.

J is TRBJ1-2 and V is TRBV5-4; weak D call: TRBD1 (6 bases). V was shortened by 3 bases and J by 1 base, with 13 bases between the two germline ends. The CDR3 totals 15 residues. Germline V gene lookup returns CDR1 SGHNT and CDR2 YYREEE (reference sequence). The CDR3 loop reads CASSSRDIVNYGYTF. The CDR3 DNA is TGTGCCAGCAGCTCCCGGGACATAGTTAACTATGGCTACACCTTC.

This chain links TRBV6-5 with TRBJ1-2; D perhaps matches TRBD1 (5 bases). The V gene lost 6 bases and the J gene lost 0 bases, with 11 bases spanning the gap. The germline V gene has CDR1 MNHEY and CDR2 SVGAGI. The CDR3 is made up of 14 amino acids. CDR3 coding DNA: TGTGCCAGCAGACTGGGGGGGTCTAACTATGGCTACACCTTC. Translated: CASRLGGSNYGYTF.